This T cell receptor beta chain was found in a study of T cells in Graves' hyperthyroidism and ophthalmopathy. General study points: Ophthalmopathy could be told apart from stable hyperthyroidism with a 13 V-J model.

A NOSPECS grade of at least 4, a Clinical Activity Score of at least 3 and duration under 3 months were recorded in ophthalmopathy patients. Exclusion followed for patients with uncontrolled infection, other autoimmune disease, pregnancy or lactation. Regarding this clonotype: Its antigen is unknown.

Using RNA transcripts as the source, TCR beta CDR3 regions were amplified. HTBI primers were used for first-round RT-PCR of the TCR CDR3. TCRdb independently ran MiXCR on the multiplex PCR reads; one entry per CDR3 protein. The sample shows some 650,000 distinct CDR3 sequences, more than 15% of them seen only once. Sequenced material: blood. The receptor's source is a woman between 35 and 50 years old with Graves' ophthalmopathy.

The CDR3 sequence is CASSFFGTVDSFSGANVLTF. CDR3 nucleotides: TGTGCCAGCAGCTTCTTCGGGACAGTGGATTCCTTCTCTGGGGCCAACGTCCTGACTTTC. This chain uses TRBV5-6 with TRBJ2-6; TRBD1 matches at 7 bases. This CDR3 has 20 residues. CDR1 and CDR2 (germline): SGHDT, YYEEEE. V shed 2 bases and J 0 bases; nucleotides not matched to a gene: 14.